The 10 T cell receptor beta chains reported below all come from one sample, sequenced in a study of blood T cell repertoires in COVID-19. Assay: immunoSEQ multiplex PCR; the TCRdb copy retains only in-frame clones and omits some. The data hold roughly 80,000 clones, with roughly four fifths observed a single time. The sequenced sample was peripheral blood. The source is a human donor in a cohort sampled during active COVID-19.

The chain has TRBV6-5 and TRBJ2-2; the match to TRBD1 covers 8 bases. The CDR3 is 15 residues long. Per the germline V gene, CDR1 is MNHEY and CDR2 is SVGAGI. J was trimmed by 2 bases and V by 6 bases; bases with no gene match: 5. The DNA of the CDR3 is TGTGCCAGCAGCTGGACAGGGTATAACACCGGGGAGCTGTTTTTT. Its translation: CASSWTGYNTGELFF.

V is TRBV30 and J is TRBJ1-3; D is undetermined. The V gene's germline CDR1 is GTSNPN and CDR2 SVGIG (reference sequence). The CDR3 sequence is 14 residues long. V gave up 2 bases and J gave up 0 bases, with 8 bases separating them. The CDR3: CAWSQSYSGNTIYF. DNA for the CDR3: TGTGCCTGGAGTCAATCCTACTCTGGAAACACCATATATTTT.

The chain couples TRBV19 to TRBJ2-2, with D unclear. Trimming took 7 bases from V and 3 from J, leaving 18 bases between them. Germline V lookup: CDR1 LNHDA, CDR2 SQIVND (reference sequence). The CDR3 is 16 residues long. CDR3 sequence: CASTSPGPYYTGELFF. DNA for the CDR3: TGTGCCAGTACAAGCCCTGGGCCCTATTACACCGGGGAGCTGTTTTTT.

The chain couples TRBV2 to TRBJ1-6; TRBD1 might be the D (6 bases). Germline V gene lookup returns CDR1 SNHLY and CDR2 FYNNEI. Trimming removed 7 bases from V and 11 bases from J, with 15 bases in between. The CDR3 is 13 residues long. DNA for the CDR3: TGTGCCAGCAACCCACAGGGATGGCCACCCCTCCACTTT. Translated, it gives CASNPQGWPPLHF.

This clone was recorded a few times. This rearrangement joins TRBV23-1 to TRBJ2-1; TRBD2 might be the D (5 bases). TRBV23-1 is designated an ORF whose function remains uncertain. V was shortened by 0 bases and J by 5 bases, with 11 bases between the two germline ends. The CDR3 covers 15 residues. The CDR3 region has the DNA TGCGCCAGCAGTCAATCGACCGGGGATCACAATGAGCAGTTCTTC. It specifies CASSQSTGDHNEQFF.

The chain recombines TRBV5-5 with TRBJ1-1, with a weak D call TRBD1 (6 bases). CDR1 and CDR2 (germline): SGHKS, YYEKEE (reference sequence). The CDR3 has 14 amino acids. V lost 4 bases to trimming and J lost 6 bases, with 16 bases between them. The CDR3: CASSRVAGVPEAFF. The CDR3, as DNA: TGTGCCAGCAGCCGCGTGGCAGGGGTACCTGAAGCTTTCTTT.

The DNA of the CDR3 is TGTGCCAGCAGTGACTCGGGGGCACGTGGCTACACCTTC. Translation: CASSDSGARGYTF. The chain links TRBV6-4 to TRBJ1-2, with D perhaps matching TRBD1 (6 bases). CDR1 is MRHNA, CDR2 SNTAGT, per germline. With 0 bases removed from V and 7 bases from J, the gap between germline ends came to 9 bases. The CDR3 is 13 amino acids.

V gene TRBV6-5 combines with J gene TRBJ2-7; 13 nucleotides line up with TRBD2. Germline values: CDR1 MNHEY, CDR2 SVGAGI. The junction had 2 bases not matched to a gene; V was cut back by 2 bases and J by 4 bases. The CDR3 covers 15 residues. CDR3 region: CASSYPTSGGYEQYF. The CDR3 DNA follows: TGTGCCAGCAGTTACCCGACTAGCGGGGGGTACGAGCAGTACTTC.

The V call is TRBV19, the J call TRBJ1-3; D is undetermined. Trimming pared 6 bases from V and 2 bases from J, leaving 17 bases between. Germline V CDR1 and CDR2: LNHDA, SQIVND (reference sequence). The CDR3 length is 16 residues. The CDR3 here is CASSDPPGITGNTIYF. CDR3 in DNA: TGTGCCAGTAGCGACCCTCCGGGGATTACTGGAAACACCATATATTTT.

The V gene is TRBV28, the J gene TRBJ2-2, with D perhaps matching TRBD1 (5 bases). This CDR3 has 17 amino acids. The ends were cut back, 7 bases at V and 0 bases at J, with 18 bases in the middle. Germline V gene sequence: CDR1 MDHEN, CDR2 SYDVKM. This CDR3 reads CASTQGLPGPNTGELFF. The CDR3 DNA reads as TGTGCCAGCACCCAGGGTCTACCAGGACCGAACACCGGGGAGCTGTTTTTT.